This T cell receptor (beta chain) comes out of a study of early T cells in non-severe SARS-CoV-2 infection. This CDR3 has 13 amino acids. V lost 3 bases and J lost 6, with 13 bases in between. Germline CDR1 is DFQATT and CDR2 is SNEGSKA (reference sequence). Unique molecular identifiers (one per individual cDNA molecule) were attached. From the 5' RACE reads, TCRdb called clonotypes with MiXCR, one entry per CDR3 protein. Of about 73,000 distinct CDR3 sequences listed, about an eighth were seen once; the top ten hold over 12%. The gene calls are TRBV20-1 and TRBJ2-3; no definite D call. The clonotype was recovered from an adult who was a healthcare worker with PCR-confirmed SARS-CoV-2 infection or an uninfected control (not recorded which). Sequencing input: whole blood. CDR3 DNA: TGCAGTGCTAGCGGCGGCCTACGTGATACGCAGTATTTT. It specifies CSASGGLRDTQYF.